The rows below give T cell receptor beta chains drawn from one sample of a study of blood T cell repertoires in COVID-19. Assay used: immunoSEQ multiplex PCR; TCRdb lists only in-frame clones, some missing. The sample includes tens of thousands of clones, roughly 80% seen only once; the top ten take approximately 5.7%. Input material: peripheral blood. The receptors were sampled from a woman in her fifties or sixties with acute or convalescent COVID-19. Each CDR3 is given without its conserved first and last residue. Some rows mark clone size as missing; the rest say once, few, many or name a class of expanded clone.

clone_size: .
v_call: TRBV6-4
cdr3_aa: ASSVEAGATEAF

clone_size: .
v_call: TRBV4-2
cdr3_aa: ASSQERGGETQY

clone_size: .
v_call: TRBV30
cdr3_aa: AWGTGSHEQY

clone_size: .
v_call: TRBV30
cdr3_aa: AWLSGRAGEQF

clone_size: few
v_call: TRBV25-1
cdr3_aa: ASSDGKHTEAF

clone_size: .
v_call: TRBV18
cdr3_aa: ASSPVQGAQPQH

clone_size: .
v_call: TRBV28
cdr3_aa: ASRSAGVQGPNYGYT

clone_size: .
v_call: TRBV15
cdr3_aa: ATSRDRGNSNQPQH

clone_size: .
v_call: TRBV4-1
cdr3_aa: ASSQEVTSGPYNEQF

clone_size: .
v_call: TRBV30
cdr3_aa: AWNQLAGGKDTQY

clone_size: .
v_call: TRBV5-1
cdr3_aa: ASSRTGQNTGELF

clone_size: .
v_call: TRBV7-8
cdr3_aa: ASSSQGGTEAF

clone_size: .
v_call: TRBV5-6
cdr3_aa: ASNYWTANYGYT